This record covers a single T cell receptor (beta chain). Antigen unknown. This sample is part of a study of T cell responses to AZD1222 COVID-19 vaccine. Here immunoSEQ multiplex PCR was the method, and the copy in TCRdb shows in-frame clones only, minus some. The table has 160,000 or so clones, 90% to 95% seen once; the top ten hold around 0.99%. Germline V lookup: CDR1 MNHEY, CDR2 SMNVEV (reference sequence). The CDR3 runs to 14 residues. V was clipped by 3 bases and J by 5 bases, with 11 bases between them. Study-level findings and limits: The number of AZD1222 recipients seropositive at baseline was only 5 to 7. Sampling that yielded the repertoires occurred only after the peak T cell response. Donors skewed white British and female; clonal diversity was possibly underestimated. Spike-wide coverage was observed for vaccine-associated CD4 TCRs, with dominant responses at 160-218 and 743-854.

The J gene is TRBJ2-1, the V gene TRBV27; possibly TRBD1 or TRBD2 for D (5 bases each). This receptor was obtained from an adult who received the AZD1222 COVID-19 vaccine. Sequencing was performed on peripheral blood, taken 28 days after the second AZD1222 dose. The CDR3, as DNA: TGTGCCAGCAGTTTGGGACCGGTCGACAATGAGCAGTTCTTC. Translation gives CASSLGPVDNEQFF.